Sequencing of this TCR beta chain was carried out in a study of lymphopenia after photon versus proton radiotherapy. Profiled with immunoSEQ multiplex PCR; TCRdb holds only in-frame clones, not every one. Of around 26,000 clones detected, about four fifths appear once; the ten largest clones hold around a third. Regarding the study as a whole: Photon-treated patients lost naive T cells and TCR diversity; proton-treated stayed stable. Survival link was tested only in deceased patients; proton benefit remains a possibility.

With regard to this clone: Its antigen is still unknown.

The CDR3 contains 13 residues. Germline assignment: CDR1 SQVTM and CDR2 ANQGSEA. V lost 7 bases to trimming and J lost 5 bases, with 16 bases between them. The sequence was obtained from a man between 45 and 60 years old with gastric cancer. The chain is built from TRBV29-1 and TRBJ2-3, with a tentative D call TRBD1 (6 bases). The material sequenced was peripheral blood, taken from a patient treated with photon-based radiotherapy. The chain's CDR3 is CSAPSSGQDTQYF. The CDR3 DNA reads TGCAGCGCCCCATCGTCGGGACAAGATACGCAGTATTTT.